Listed below are T cell receptor beta chains from one sample, sequenced in a study of monozygotic twins with inflammatory bowel disease. TCRdb re-analyzed the 5' RACE reads; it lists each CDR3 protein once, without DNA. The sample totals a few hundred thousand distinct CDR3 sequences. The sample comprised blood. Every receptor here comes from a human donor with ulcerative colitis or Crohn's disease, or a healthy co-twin of an affected twin (not recorded which). Both conserved end residues are part of each CDR3.

TRBV24-1	TRBJ2-3	16	CATSDSGTSYGDTQYF
TRBV5-1	TRBJ2-3	14	CASSLPPSTDTQYF
TRBV7-8	TRBJ2-7	12	CASSSGMGEQYF
TRBV6-5	TRBJ1-2	13	CASRTGTAYGYTF
TRBV4-3	TRBJ2-1	13	CASSQSLNNEQFF
TRBV20-1	TRBJ2-3	14	CSAKGSSHGDTQYF
TRBV20-1	TRBJ2-1	14	CSASFGSVSNEQFF
TRBV5-1	TRBJ2-1	18	CASSGSLLAGGVYNEQFF
TRBV7-9	TRBJ1-4	15	CASSFSSLPSEKLFF
TRBV5-1	TRBJ2-7	15	CASSLVTGQGGEQYF
TRBV10-3	TRBJ1-2	12	CASATGVYGYTF
TRBV29-1	TRBJ2-1	14	CSVGRLTGDNEQFF
TRBV29-1	TRBJ2-1	14	CSVILAGGADEQFF
TRBV4-2	TRBJ2-3	14	CASQPELLRDTQYF
TRBV19	TRBJ1-5	17	CASSLYFQGIRNQPQHF
TRBV7-2	TRBJ2-1	16	CASSSRGEGLNDEQFF
TRBV27	TRBJ1-6	15	CASSTTGTGVSPLHF
TRBV7-9	TRBJ2-5	15	CASRPGTAFKETQYF
TRBV7-8	TRBJ1-1	14	CASLRTGEATEAFF
TRBV15	TRBJ2-7	14	CATSRGGTPREQYF
TRBV19	TRBJ2-7	15	CASSTSGTSSYEQYF
TRBV12-3/TRBV12-4	TRBJ1-2	13	CASSTGRAGGYTF
TRBV29-1	TRBJ2-7	13	CSGPTGSMYEQYF
TRBV3-1	TRBJ2-5	15	CASNYRGGSTETQYF
TRBV7-9	TRBJ2-7	14	CASIGIGRTYEQYF
TRBV18	TRBJ2-1	15	CASSLVGGQGHEQFF
TRBV5-1	TRBJ1-4	16	CASSQTGRRGNEKLFF
TRBV20-1	TRBJ2-7	15	CSASPGVLLLGEQYF
TRBV7-2	TRBJ2-7	15	CASSNTGGSSYEQYF
TRBV7-2	TRBJ2-7	13	CASSSRGEHEQYF
TRBV29-1	TRBJ1-1	13	CSVDQQLNTEAFF
TRBV6-1	TRBJ1-5	15	CASNVDSHSNQPQHF
TRBV6-1	TRBJ2-1	12	CAIQTGYDEQFF
TRBV7-8	TRBJ2-1	16	CASSEALAGGGNEQFF
TRBV7-9	TRBJ2-5	17	CASSPHGGGIKKETQYF
TRBV5-1	TRBJ1-1	15	CASSPTGGPNTEAFF
TRBV14	TRBJ1-1	15	CASSQARDRNTEAFF
TRBV5-1	TRBJ2-5	15	CASRTSAGTPGAQYF
TRBV30	TRBJ1-4	12	CAWTGPSEKLFF
TRBV5-1	TRBJ1-1	16	CASSLGRTLVNTEAFF
TRBV5-1	TRBJ2-3	16	CASSETTMTSRSTQYF